One and the same sample provided the 5 T cell receptor beta chains below, sequenced in a study of regulatory T cells in long-lasting Graves disease. In building TCR beta libraries, iRepertoire HTBI primers were used together with Arm-PCR of CDR3 regions. TCRdb reprocessed the multiplex PCR reads via MiXCR and lists one record per CDR3 protein. The table has around 450,000 distinct CDR3 sequences, over 12% seen once. Time point defined: newly diagnosed GD, antithyroid drugs for less than 3 months. PBMC-extracted RNA yielded the TCR library. Another study also made use of these data, one on T cells in Graves' hyperthyroidism and ophthalmopathy.

The material sequenced was peripheral blood mononuclear cells (PBMCs), taken at new diagnosis, from a patient treated with antithyroid drugs. Receptor source: a middle-aged woman with Graves disease.

About this clonotype: A much larger clone is a single base away; this may be a read error. CDR3 nucleotide sequence: TGTGCCATCGGCGAAATGGGGATAGCGGGATTCGGCAATGAGCAGTTCTTC. Encoded protein: CAIGEMGIAGFGNEQFF. J is TRBJ2-1 and V is TRBV10-3, with 8 bases identical to TRBD2. The CDR3 covers 17 residues. V was clipped by 8 bases and J by 6 bases; unmatched bases: 18. Germline loops: CDR1 ENHRY, CDR2 SYGVKD.

In its sample, this clonotype was seen a few times. This sequence joins TRBV12-5 and TRBJ1-5; 8 bases agree with TRBD1. This CDR3 contains 18 residues. The V and J ends lost 0 bases and 0 bases, in that order; junction bases with no gene match: 7. Germline V gene sequence: CDR1 LGHNT, CDR2 FRNRAP. In DNA, the CDR3 is TGTGCTAGTGGTTTGGTACTAGGACAGGGATATAGCAATCAGCCCCAGCATTTT. This codes for CASGLVLGQGYSNQPQHF.

This clonotype was detected ten times or more. This chain connects TRBV12-3 or TRBV12-4 to TRBJ1-2; TRBD1 matches 7 bases. V lost 6 bases to trimming and J lost 1 base; unmatched junction nucleotides: 14. The CDR3 is 17 amino acids. DNA for the CDR3: TGTGCCAGCAGGCTCTCCGGGACAGCCAACAGTAACTATGGCTACACCTTC. Amino acids: CASRLSGTANSNYGYTF.

The genes are TRBV30 and TRBJ2-7; D is possibly TRBD1 (6 bases). Deletions cut 5 bases from V and 0 bases from J, with 11 bases between. This CDR3 region has 13 residues. CDR1 and CDR2 from the germline V gene are GTSNPN and SVGIG (reference sequence). CDR3 DNA sequence: TGTGCCTGGGACACAGGGAACTCCTACGAGCAGTACTTC. Amino acids: CAWDTGNSYEQYF.

This clonotype was counted many times. The V and J genes are TRBV7-9 and TRBJ2-7; D might be TRBD1 (5 bases). The CDR3 sequence is 14 residues long. CDR1 and CDR2 from the germline V gene are SEHNR and FQNEAQ (reference sequence). V gave up 2 bases and J gave up 5 bases, with 13 bases separating them. The CDR3 DNA follows: TGTGCCAGCAGCTTAACCCGGACAAGCGACGAGCAGTACTTC. Translation gives CASSLTRTSDEQYF.